The 16 T cell receptor beta chains given below trace back to one sample, sequenced in a study of regulatory T cells in long-lasting Graves disease. Time point given: persistent/refractory GD, antithyroid drugs over 5 years with positive TRAb. Following extraction of RNA from PBMCs, that RNA was used to make the TCR library. With iRepertoire HTBI primers and Arm-PCR of CDR3 regions, TCR beta libraries were built. From the multiplex PCR reads, TCRdb called clonotypes with MiXCR, one entry per CDR3 protein. The data hold approximately 690,000 distinct CDR3 sequences, with approximately 31% observed a single time. The sample here was peripheral blood mononuclear cells (PBMCs), taken when the disease was refractory, from a patient treated with antithyroid drugs. Receptors were obtained from a female donor with Graves disease.

This clonotype was counted only a few times. The chain employs TRBV7-2 and TRBJ1-2; D is ambiguous. With 5 bases removed from V and 0 bases from J, the gap between germline ends came to 16 bases. CDR1 SGHTA and CDR2 FQGNSA come from the germline V gene. There are 16 residues in the CDR3. CDR3 nucleotides: TGTGCCAGCAGCCCAGCGGCACTCTTAGCTAACTATGGCTACACCTTC. This translates into CASSPAALLANYGYTF.

The chain carries TRBV6-4 and TRBJ2-7; the D is unclear. The germline gives CDR1 MRHNA, CDR2 SNTAGT. This CDR3 region has 12 residues. The V end was cut by 6 bases, the J end by 2 bases, with 8 bases between. The CDR3 here is CASSSKTYEQYF. The CDR3 DNA is TGTGCCAGCAGCTCAAAAACCTACGAGCAGTACTTC.

This clonotype was seen only a few times. This chain connects TRBV6-9 to TRBJ1-2; no reliable D call. The germline V gene encodes CDR1 MNHGY and CDR2 SVAAGI. The CDR3 is 14 amino acids. The V gene lost 3 bases and the J gene lost 2 bases, with 10 bases spanning the gap. CDR3 protein: CASSYGNSNYGYTF. CDR3 bases: TGTGCCAGCAGTTACGGTAACAGCAACTATGGCTACACCTTC.

This clonotype was picked up one time. The CDR3 coding sequence is TGTGCCAGCAGCCCCCGCTTATCGGGGGATTCTAACTATGGCTACACCTTC. Translated: CASSPRLSGDSNYGYTF. The chain couples TRBV3-1 to TRBJ1-2, with D perhaps TRBD1 (5 bases). Trimming took 4 bases from V and 0 from J, leaving 18 bases between them. This CDR3 has 17 amino acids. From germline, CDR1 is LGHDT and CDR2 YNNKEL (reference sequence). Combining the CDR3 with reference TRBV3-1 and TRBJ1-2 gives the whole variable domain DTAVSQTPKYLVTQMGNDKSIKCEQNLGHDTMYWYKQDSKKFLKIMFSYNNKELIINETVPNRFSPKSPDKAHLNLHINSLELGDSAVYFCASSPRLSGDSNYGYTFGSGTRLTVV.

The rearrangement joins TRBV20-1 to TRBJ1-1; no firm D call. The ends were cut back, 0 bases at V and 6 bases at J, with 14 bases in the middle. This CDR3 is 14 amino acids long. Germline CDR1 DFQATT, CDR2 SNEGSKA (reference sequence). Written as DNA, the CDR3 is TGCAGTGCTAGAGATCGTCGGGCGGTTCCTGAAGCTTTCTTT. It encodes CSARDRRAVPEAFF.

This clonotype showed up many times. The chain links TRBV7-2 to TRBJ2-5, with D perhaps matching TRBD1 (7 bases). The CDR3 loop spans 15 amino acids. Germline V gene lookup returns CDR1 SGHTA and CDR2 FQGNSA. Trimming left V 4 bases short and J 9 bases short, with 21 bases between. CDR3 sequence: CASSSQTGRLAAQYF. CDR3 DNA: TGTGCCAGCAGCTCGCAGACAGGGAGGTTGGCGGCCCAGTACTTC.

As regards this clonotype: The junction differs from germline at one of its ends, possibly a read error. This chain uses TRBV12-3 or TRBV12-4 with TRBJ1-1; maybe TRBD1 (5 bases). The length of the CDR3 is 14 residues. CDR3 amino acids: CAGSLGQTGGEAFF. The CDR3 bases are TGTGCCGGCAGTTTGGGCCAGACGGGGGGAGAAGCTTTCTTT.

The chain employs TRBV5-1 and TRBJ1-2; 8 bases are a match to TRBD1. With 3 bases clipped from V and 4 bases from J, the junction kept 14 bases outside the gene matches. Germline lookup yields CDR1 SGHRS and CDR2 YFSETQ. The CDR3 runs to 17 residues. CDR3 sequence (DNA): TGCGCCAGCAGCTCGGGGACAGGAATGAGCCACTTCTATGGCTACACCTTC. Protein: CASSSGTGMSHFYGYTF.

This clonotype has ten or more counts. V gene TRBV2 combines with J gene TRBJ1-2, with D unresolved. The CDR3 consists of 13 residues. Trimming removed 6 bases from V and 4 bases from J, with 12 bases in between. CDR1 and CDR2 (germline): SNHLY, FYNNEI. The CDR3 DNA follows: TGTGCCAGCAGGCGCGGGGATATCTATGGCTACACCTTC. This sequence encodes CASRRGDIYGYTF.

This clonotype was picked up many times. The rearrangement joins TRBV28 to TRBJ1-2; the D gene is possibly TRBD1 (5 bases). The germline V gene has CDR1 MDHEN and CDR2 SYDVKM. V lost 5 bases, J lost 3 bases, and 16 bases lay in between. The CDR3 consists of 15 residues. This CDR3 is CASSPPLTAYYGYTF. Here the CDR3 DNA reads TGTGCCAGCAGTCCCCCCCTGACAGCTTACTATGGCTACACCTTC.

This clonotype showed up just a few times. CDR3 region: CASSELRGNGYTF. DNA of the CDR3: TGTGCCAGCAGTGAATTGCGGGGGAACGGCTACACCTTC. The genes are TRBV6-1 and TRBJ1-2, with D perhaps TRBD1 (5 bases). The germline V gene has CDR1 MNHNS and CDR2 SASEGT. V gave up 2 bases and J gave up 8 bases, with 12 bases separating them. There are 13 residues in the CDR3.

There are a few counts of this clonotype. This chain joins TRBV4-1 and TRBJ1-6, with D possibly being TRBD1 (5 bases). Germline CDR1 reads MGHRA; CDR2 reads YSYEKL. V was cut by 0 bases and J by 11 bases, with 14 bases left in between. This CDR3 region has 15 residues. CDR3 region: CASSQEKAGRTPLHF. DNA of the CDR3: TGCGCCAGCAGCCAAGAAAAGGCAGGGCGTACACCCCTCCACTTT.

This clonotype was counted only a few times. The genes are TRBV5-5 and TRBJ2-7; D is unclear. Germline V gene lookup returns CDR1 SGHKS and CDR2 YYEKEE (reference sequence). This CDR3 has 16 amino acids. V was clipped by 1 base and J by 6 bases, with 20 bases between them. The CDR3 protein is CASSLRLRSSPREQYF. CDR3 sequence (DNA): TGTGCCAGCAGCTTGAGGTTGAGATCTTCCCCTCGCGAGCAGTACTTC.

The chain is built from TRBV3-1 and TRBJ1-3; tentatively, D is TRBD1 (6 bases). Deletions cut 5 bases from V and 4 bases from J, with 12 bases between. Germline V lookup: CDR1 LGHDT, CDR2 YNNKEL (reference sequence). This CDR3 is built from 14 residues. CDR3 sequence (DNA): TGTGCCAGCAGCTACTGGACAGACGGAAACACCATATATTTT. It translates to CASSYWTDGNTIYF.

V and J are TRBV2 and TRBJ2-1; the match to TRBD2 covers 9 bases. The V gene's germline CDR1 is SNHLY and CDR2 FYNNEI. This CDR3 has 16 amino acids. The J segment lost 8 bases and the V segment lost 1 base, leaving 9 bases of the junction unmatched. As DNA, the CDR3 is TGTGCCAGCAGTGAAGGCCCTAGCGGGATAGTCGATGAGCAGTTCTTC. This encodes CASSEGPSGIVDEQFF.

This clonotype was seen ten or more times. The V and J genes are TRBV11-2 and TRBJ2-7; D gene ambiguous. The CDR3 runs to 12 residues. Germline V lookup: CDR1 SGHAT, CDR2 FQNNGV. Trimming took off 6 bases at V and 3 bases at J, with 9 bases between the two ends. As DNA, the CDR3 is TGTGCCAGCAGTAGGACCCGCTACGAGCAGTACTTC. It encodes CASSRTRYEQYF.